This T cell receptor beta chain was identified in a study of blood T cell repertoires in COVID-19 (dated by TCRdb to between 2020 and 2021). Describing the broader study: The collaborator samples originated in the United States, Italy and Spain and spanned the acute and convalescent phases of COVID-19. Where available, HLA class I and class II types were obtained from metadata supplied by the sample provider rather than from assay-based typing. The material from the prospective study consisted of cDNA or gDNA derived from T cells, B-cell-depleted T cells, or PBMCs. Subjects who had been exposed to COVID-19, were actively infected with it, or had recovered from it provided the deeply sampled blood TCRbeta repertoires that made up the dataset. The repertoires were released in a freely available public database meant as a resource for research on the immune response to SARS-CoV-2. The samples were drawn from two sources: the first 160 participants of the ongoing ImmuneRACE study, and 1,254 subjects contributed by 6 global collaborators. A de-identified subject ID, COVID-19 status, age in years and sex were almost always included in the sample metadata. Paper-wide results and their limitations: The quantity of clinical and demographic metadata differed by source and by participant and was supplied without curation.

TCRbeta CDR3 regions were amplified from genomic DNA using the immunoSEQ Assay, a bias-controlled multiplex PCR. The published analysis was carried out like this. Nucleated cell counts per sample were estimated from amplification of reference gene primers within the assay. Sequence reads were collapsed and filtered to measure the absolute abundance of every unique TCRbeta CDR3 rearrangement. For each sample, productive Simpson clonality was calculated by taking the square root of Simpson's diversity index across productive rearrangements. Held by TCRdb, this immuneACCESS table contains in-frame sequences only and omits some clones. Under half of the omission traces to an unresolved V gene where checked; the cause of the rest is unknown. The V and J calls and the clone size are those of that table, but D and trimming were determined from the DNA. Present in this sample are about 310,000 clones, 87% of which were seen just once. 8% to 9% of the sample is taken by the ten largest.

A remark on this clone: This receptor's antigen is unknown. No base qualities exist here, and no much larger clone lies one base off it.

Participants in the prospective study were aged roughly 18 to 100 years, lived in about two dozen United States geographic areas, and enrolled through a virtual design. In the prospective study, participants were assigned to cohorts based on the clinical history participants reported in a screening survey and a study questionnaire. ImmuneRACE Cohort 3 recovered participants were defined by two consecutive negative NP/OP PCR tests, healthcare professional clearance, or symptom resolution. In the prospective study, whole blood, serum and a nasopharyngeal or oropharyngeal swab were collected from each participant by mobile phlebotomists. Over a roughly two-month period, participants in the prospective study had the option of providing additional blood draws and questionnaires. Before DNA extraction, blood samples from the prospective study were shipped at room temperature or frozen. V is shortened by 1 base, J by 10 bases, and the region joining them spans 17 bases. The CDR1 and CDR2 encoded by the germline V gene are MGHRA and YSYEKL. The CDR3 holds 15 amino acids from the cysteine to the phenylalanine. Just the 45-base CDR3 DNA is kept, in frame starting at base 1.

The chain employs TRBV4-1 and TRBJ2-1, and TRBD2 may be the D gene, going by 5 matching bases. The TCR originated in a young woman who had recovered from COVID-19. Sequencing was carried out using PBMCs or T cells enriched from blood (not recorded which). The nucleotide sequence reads TGCGCCAGCAGCCAAGGCCGATGGGGAGCGCGGGAGCAGTTCTTC. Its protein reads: CASSQGRWGAREQFF.